This TCR beta chain was recorded in a study of OX40 agonist ivuxolimab in advanced cancers. To note about this clone: Its antigen is currently unknown.

Whole-study findings and limits: More expanded clones were found, on average, in CD8+ than in CD4+ T cells.

Produced via immunoSEQ multiplex PCR; TCRdb's table is partial and in-frame only. Of approximately 70,000 clones in the sample, 85% to 90% were seen once. Germline CDR1 and CDR2: LNHDA and SQIVND (reference sequence). V gave up 4 bases and J gave up 3 bases; unmatched junction bases: 3. The CDR3 has 14 amino acids. Sequencing was performed on CD4+ or CD8+ T cells sorted from blood, taken in a trial of the OX40 agonist ivuxolimab. The chain links TRBV19 to TRBJ2-1; 7 bases align to TRBD1. This TCR derives from an adult with an advanced solid tumor such as melanoma, head and neck, liver or kidney cancer. The chain's CDR3 is CASSKRQGYNEQFF. CDR3 bases: TGTGCCAGTAGTAAAAGACAGGGCTACAATGAGCAGTTCTTC.